These 31 T cell receptor beta chains were sequenced from one sample in a study of post-analysis software for immune sequencing data. Study observations and caveats: Five or six TRBV segments, TRBV5-6, TRBV5-1 and TRBV20-1 among them, were found more frequent in patients than controls.

Their antigen targets remain unknown. TCR beta cDNA libraries had unique molecular identifiers. TCRdb analysed the PCR reads with MiXCR anew, one entry per CDR3 protein. Of roughly 730,000 distinct CDR3 sequences in the sample, about 27% were seen once. What was sequenced was blood. The origin of the receptors is a girl aged 5-17 years with multiple sclerosis.

With respect to this clonotype: The germline gene is not matched at one end of the junction; a read error may be the cause. This chain connects TRBV9 to TRBJ2-4; D gene ambiguous. The CDR3 sequence is 16 residues long. The germline gives CDR1 SGDLS, CDR2 YYNGEE. The CDR3 protein is CACSARVDGAKNIQYF. The CDR3 region has the DNA TGTGCCTGCAGCGCTAGGGTAGACGGAGCCAAAAACATTCAGTACTTC.

The chain combines TRBV4-2 with TRBJ2-2; 7 bases are shared with TRBD1. Germline CDR1 is LGHNA and CDR2 is YNFKEQ. The CDR3 totals 17 residues. V was clipped by 4 bases and J by 1 base; unmatched bases: 9. For the CDR3, the DNA is TGTGCCAGCAGCCCTTATACTTGGGACAGGAACACCGGGGAGCTGTTTTTT. It is translated as CASSPYTWDRNTGELFF.

The table lists this clonotype with a few counts. The V and J genes are TRBV11-2 and TRBJ2-1; 11 bases are a match to TRBD2. Germline-derived CDR1 and CDR2 are SGHAT and FQNNGV. J was trimmed by 6 bases and V by 4 bases; bases with no gene match: 8. This CDR3 comprises 16 residues. This CDR3 is CASSYWTSGSGNEQFF. CDR3 sequence (DNA): TGTGCCAGCAGCTATTGGACTAGCGGGTCGGGCAATGAGCAGTTCTTC.

This clonotype has ten or more counts. This sequence joins TRBV15 and TRBJ1-2; tentative D call: TRBD1 (6 bases). V dropped 0 bases and J dropped 7 bases, with 21 bases sitting between them. This CDR3 comprises 17 residues. Germline CDR1 reads LNHNV; CDR2 reads YYDKDF (reference sequence). CDR3 sequence (DNA): TGTGCCACCAGCAGAGATTCGCCCGGGGGCGATAGGGGTGGCTACACCTTC. Translation: CATSRDSPGGDRGGYTF.

Turning to this clonotype: The germline gene is not matched at one end of the junction; a read error may be the cause. The gene calls are TRBV7-2 and TRBJ1-5, with 9 bases identical to TRBD1. The germline gives CDR1 SGHTA, CDR2 FQGNSA. This CDR3 contains 16 residues. CDR3 residues: CASSPRTGEGNRPQHF. As DNA, the CDR3 is TGTGCCAGCAGCCCTCGGACAGGGGAGGGCAATCGGCCCCAGCATTTT.

This clonotype was seen a few times. The chain couples TRBV5-1 to TRBJ2-1; the D is unclear. V was trimmed by 5 bases and J by 8 bases, leaving 17 bases between them. The CDR3 extends over 14 amino acids. CDR1 and CDR2 (germline): SGHRS, YFSETQ. In DNA form, the CDR3 reads TGCGCCAGCAGTCGAGAAGACCCGACGGATGAGCAGTTCTTC. Its translation is CASSREDPTDEQFF.

A remark on this clonotype: A read error may be the cause here, since a much bigger clone is one base away. This sequence joins TRBV6-5 and TRBJ2-4, with D uncertain. This CDR3 has 11 residues. Germline lookup yields CDR1 MNHEY and CDR2 SVGAGI. CDR3 sequence: CTSSYGIIQYF. The CDR3 nucleotides are TGTACCAGCAGTTACGGTATCATTCAGTACTTC.

This clonotype was seen ten or more times. The chain combines TRBV29-1 with TRBJ2-1; D uncertain. Germline V gene lookup returns CDR1 SQVTM and CDR2 ANQGSEA. The CDR3 loop spans 13 amino acids. V dropped 6 bases and J dropped 9 bases, with 18 bases sitting between them. The CDR3 loop reads CSVSQSDLGEQFF. In DNA, the CDR3 is TGCAGCGTCTCCCAGTCCGACTTGGGTGAGCAGTTCTTC.

The chain is built from TRBV4-1 and TRBJ2-1, with D tentatively TRBD2 (7 bases). The CDR3 sequence is 19 residues long. Between the trimmed V and J ends, which lost 2 bases and 4 bases, there was a span of 24 bases. Germline assignment: CDR1 MGHRA and CDR2 YSYEKL. CDR3 sequence reads: CASSQYSRGRGLSYNEQFF. In DNA form, the CDR3 reads TGCGCCAGCAGCCAATATTCAAGGGGGAGGGGCCTATCATACAATGAGCAGTTCTTC.

This clonotype was counted only a few times. The rearrangement joins TRBV12-3 or TRBV12-4 to TRBJ1-4, with D unresolved. The CDR3 has 13 residues. Trimming shortened V by 8 bases and J by 12 bases, and 19 bases separated the two germline ends. CDR3: CASLGGRMKELFF. DNA of the CDR3: TGTGCCAGCCTGGGAGGGCGGATGAAGGAACTGTTTTTT.

This chain links TRBV3-1 with TRBJ1-5, with 7 bases identical to TRBD1. The CDR3 runs 14 residues. V was clipped by 5 bases and J by 4 bases; unmatched bases: 5. From germline, CDR1 is LGHDT and CDR2 YNNKEL (reference sequence). CDR3 in amino acids: CASSVGTVNQPQHF. DNA for the CDR3: TGTGCCAGCAGCGTAGGGACAGTTAATCAGCCCCAGCATTTT.

V usage is TRBV28 and J usage is TRBJ2-7; TRBD2 is a possible D gene (6 bases). There are 13 residues in the CDR3. The V end was cut by 6 bases, the J end by 2 bases, with 11 bases between. Germline V gene sequence: CDR1 MDHEN, CDR2 SYDVKM. CDR3 coding DNA: TGTGCCAGCAGGGAGGGCAGCGCCTACGAGCAGTACTTC. Its translation: CASREGSAYEQYF.

This clonotype was counted only a few times. The J gene is TRBJ2-3, the V gene TRBV12-3 or TRBV12-4; D could derive from TRBD1 or TRBD2 (5 bases each). CDR3 size: 16 residues. Deletions cut 6 bases from V and 4 bases from J, with 20 bases between. The CDR3 spells CASSPRGLYGADTQYF. CDR3 nucleotide sequence: TGTGCCAGCAGCCCTAGGGGCCTGTACGGGGCAGATACGCAGTATTTT.

V usage is TRBV18 and J usage is TRBJ2-4, with D uncertain. Per the germline V gene, CDR1 is KGHSH and CDR2 is LQKENI. This CDR3 is 19 amino acids long. Trimming shortened V by 1 base and J by 0 bases, and 19 bases separated the two germline ends. CDR3 sequence (DNA): TGTGCCAGCTCACCACAAGACATGCGAACAACACTAGCCAAAAACATTCAGTACTTC. Translating gives CASSPQDMRTTLAKNIQYF.

This chain links TRBV13 with TRBJ2-1; tentatively, D is TRBD2 (5 bases). This CDR3 has 15 amino acids. Germline V lookup: CDR1 PRHDT, CDR2 FYEKMQ (reference sequence). V was trimmed by 4 bases and J by 8 bases, leaving 18 bases between them. In DNA form, the CDR3 reads TGTGCCAGCAGCTACCTACTAGAAAGGTTCGATGAGCAGTTCTTC. Protein: CASSYLLERFDEQFF.

The table lists this clonotype with many counts. The chain couples TRBV29-1 to TRBJ2-1, with 8 bases matching TRBD1. This CDR3 region has 14 residues. From germline, CDR1 is SQVTM and CDR2 ANQGSEA. Unmatched junction bases numbered 5, after V lost 7 bases and J lost 0 bases. The CDR3: CSATDRGSYNEQFF. CDR3 nucleotides: TGCAGCGCAACCGACAGGGGCTCCTACAATGAGCAGTTCTTC.

This clonotype was picked up many times. This chain joins TRBV6-5 and TRBJ2-6, with no clear D. CDR3 length: 14 amino acids. Trimming cost V 9 bases and J 6 bases, with 15 bases left between them. Germline V CDR1 and CDR2: MNHEY, SVGAGI. The CDR3 protein is CASTMTLQANVLTF. The DNA of the CDR3 is TGTGCCAGTACGATGACCCTTCAGGCCAACGTCCTGACTTTC.

The chain uses TRBV20-1 and TRBJ2-1, with TRBD2 as a possible D gene (6 bases). V lost 2 bases and J lost 7, with 18 bases in between. Germline values: CDR1 DFQATT, CDR2 SNEGSKA (reference sequence). The CDR3 spans 15 residues. The CDR3 loop is CSARFGGRIRNEQFF. The DNA for the CDR3 is TGCAGTGCTAGATTTGGTGGGAGGATAAGAAATGAGCAGTTCTTC.

This clonotype was seen a handful of times. CDR3 nucleotides: TGTGCCAGCAGTGTGGGGGGAAACTACGAGCAGTACTTC. Protein: CASSVGGNYEQYF. The V and J genes are TRBV6-1 and TRBJ2-5, with D perhaps TRBD2 (6 bases). The J call could be wrong; TRBJ2-7 is a better fit for the DNA end. The CDR3 extends over 13 amino acids. The germline V gene encodes CDR1 MNHNS and CDR2 SASEGT.

The chain uses TRBV6-5 and TRBJ1-2; a possible D gene is TRBD1 (5 bases). CDR3 length equals 16 residues. The V gene lost 0 bases and the J gene lost 8 bases, with 19 bases spanning the gap. The germline gives CDR1 MNHEY, CDR2 SVGAGI. CDR3 sequence: CASSYSSGRVGTGYTF. CDR3 sequence (DNA): TGTGCCAGCAGTTACTCATCGGGCAGGGTGGGTACAGGCTACACCTTC.

As for this clonotype: With a much larger clone just one base away, this may be a read error. The chain recombines TRBV7-2 with TRBJ2-1; 9 bases fit TRBD2. The CDR3 extends over 13 amino acids. Germline CDR1 is SGHTA and CDR2 is FQGNSA. V lost 8 bases and J lost 4; bases outside the gene matches: 3. The CDR3 here is CASRLAAYNEQFF. In nucleotides, the CDR3 is TGTGCCAGCCGACTAGCGGCATACAATGAGCAGTTCTTC.

This chain joins TRBV24-1 and TRBJ2-3, with TRBD2 matching over 7 bases. Germline lookup yields CDR1 KGHDR and CDR2 SFDVKD. V gave up 3 bases and J gave up 2 bases; unmatched junction bases: 7. The CDR3 spans 16 residues. CDR3 nucleotides: TGTGCCACCAGTGATCGGACTAGTTTTGTCACAGATACGCAGTATTTT. This gives the protein CATSDRTSFVTDTQYF.

This clonotype has ten or more counts. The genes are TRBV12-3 or TRBV12-4 and TRBJ2-1; no clear D gene. The CDR3 spans 11 residues. V was shortened by 6 bases and J by 10 bases, with 10 bases between the two germline ends. CDR3 sequence: CASSSLAEQFF. The DNA of the CDR3 is TGTGCCAGCAGCTCGCTGGCGGAGCAGTTCTTC.

The chain uses TRBV7-9 and TRBJ2-1, with a tentative D call TRBD1 (6 bases). V gave up 6 bases and J gave up 6 bases, with 21 bases separating them. The length of the CDR3 is 16 residues. The germline CDR1 and CDR2 sequences are SEHNR and FQNEAQ (reference sequence). The CDR3 region has the DNA TGTGCCAGCAGGCCACTACAGGGTCCGACAATCAATGAGCAGTTCTTC. It yields the protein CASRPLQGPTINEQFF.

This chain uses TRBV20-1 with TRBJ1-5, with D hard to call. CDR3 size: 14 residues. Trimming left V 3 bases short and J 7 bases short, with 16 bases between. From germline, CDR1 is DFQATT and CDR2 SNEGSKA (reference sequence). The DNA for the CDR3 is TGCAGTGCTAGGGGCGAAGCTGGGTGGCAGCCCCAGCATTTT. This sequence encodes CSARGEAGWQPQHF.

For the CDR3, the DNA is TGTGCCAACTCGAGAGGGGGGGGGGCATGGAATGAGCAGTTCTTC. This sequence encodes CANSRGGGAWNEQFF. The J gene is TRBJ2-1, the V gene TRBV28, with D perhaps matching TRBD2 (7 bases). Between the trimmed V and J ends, which lost 10 bases and 7 bases, there was a span of 23 bases. Germline CDR1 MDHEN, CDR2 SYDVKM. This CDR3 is built from 15 residues.

The chain carries TRBV7-2 and TRBJ2-7, with TRBD2 matching over 11 bases. The V and J ends lost 5 bases and 3 bases, in that order; junction bases with no gene match: 9. From germline, CDR1 is SGHTA and CDR2 FQGNSA. The CDR3 is made up of 16 amino acids. As DNA, the CDR3 is TGTGCCAGCAGCAGAGGAACGGGGACTAGCGGCTACGAGCAGTACTTC. This translates into CASSRGTGTSGYEQYF. The whole variable domain, filled in from reference TRBV7-2 and TRBJ2-7, reads GAGVSQSPSNKVTEKGKDVELRCDPISGHTALYWYRQSLGQGLEFLIYFQGNSAPDKSGLPSDRFSAERTGGSVSTLTIQRTQQEDSAVYLCASSRGTGTSGYEQYFGPGTRLTVT.

This clonotype was seen more than once but under ten times. The V gene is TRBV9, the J gene TRBJ2-5; 7 bases match TRBD2. After removal of 6 bases from V and 1 base from J, the junction contained 9 bases not matched to a gene. CDR1 and CDR2 (germline): SGDLS, YYNGEE. The CDR3 has 15 amino acids. The CDR3 is CASTVGGSSQETQYF. For the CDR3, the DNA is TGTGCCAGCACTGTGGGGGGGTCCTCCCAAGAGACCCAGTACTTC.

The chain is built from TRBV4-3 and TRBJ2-1, with 9 bases fitting TRBD1. The CDR3 covers 19 residues. CDR1 LGHNA and CDR2 YSLEER come from the germline V gene. The trim removed 7 bases at V and 5 bases at J, leaving 21 bases unmatched. CDR3 protein: CASKTRDRDWGIPHNEQFF. The CDR3 DNA reads as TGCGCCAGCAAAACCCGGGACAGGGATTGGGGGATACCACACAATGAGCAGTTCTTC.

This clonotype has a handful of counts. The V gene is TRBV6-6, the J gene TRBJ1-6, with 7 positions matching TRBD1. The length of the CDR3 is 15 residues. Germline CDR1 MNHNY, CDR2 SVGAGI (reference sequence). The J segment lost 7 bases and the V segment lost 2 bases, leaving 5 bases of the junction unmatched. The chain's CDR3 is CASSYEGARNSPLHF. The CDR3 bases are TGTGCCAGCAGTTACGAGGGGGCGCGAAATTCACCCCTCCACTTT.

The table lists this clonotype with a few counts. The gene calls are TRBV20-1 and TRBJ2-3; D uncertain. The CDR3 consists of 14 residues. The V gene's germline CDR1 is DFQATT and CDR2 SNEGSKA (reference sequence). Deletions cut 3 bases from V and 0 bases from J, with 10 bases between. The CDR3 DNA sequence: TGCAGTGCTAGTCTGGCCCGCAGCACAGATACGCAGTATTTT. Its translation: CSASLARSTDTQYF.